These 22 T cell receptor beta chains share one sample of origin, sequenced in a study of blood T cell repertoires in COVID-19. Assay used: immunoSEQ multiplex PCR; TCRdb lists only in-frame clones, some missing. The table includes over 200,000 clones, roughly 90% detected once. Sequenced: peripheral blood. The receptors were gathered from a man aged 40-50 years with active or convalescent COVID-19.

The chain's CDR3 is CASSFSGLAGGSTDTQYF. CDR3 nucleotide sequence: TGTGCCAGCAGTTTCTCTGGACTAGCGGGAGGCAGCACAGATACGCAGTATTTT. V is TRBV28 and J is TRBJ2-3; 14 bases align to TRBD2. The CDR3 has 18 amino acids. The junction had 5 bases not matched to a gene; V was cut back by 3 bases and J by 0 bases. Germline lookup yields CDR1 MDHEN and CDR2 SYDVKM.

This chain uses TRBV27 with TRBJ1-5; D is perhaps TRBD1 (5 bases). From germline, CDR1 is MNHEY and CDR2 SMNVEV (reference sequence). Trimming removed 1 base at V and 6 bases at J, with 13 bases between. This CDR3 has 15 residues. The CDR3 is CASSLYSGLGQPQHF. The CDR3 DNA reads TGTGCCAGCAGTTTATACTCAGGGTTGGGTCAGCCCCAGCATTTT.

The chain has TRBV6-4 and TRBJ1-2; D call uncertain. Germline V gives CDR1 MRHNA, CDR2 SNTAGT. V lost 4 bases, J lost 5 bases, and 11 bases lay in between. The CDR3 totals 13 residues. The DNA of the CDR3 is TGTGCCAGCAGTGCTACGGGCGGGTATGGCTACACCTTC. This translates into CASSATGGYGYTF.

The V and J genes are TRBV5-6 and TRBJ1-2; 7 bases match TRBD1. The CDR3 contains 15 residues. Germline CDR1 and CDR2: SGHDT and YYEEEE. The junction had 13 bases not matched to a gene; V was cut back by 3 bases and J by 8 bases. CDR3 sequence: CASSSTDLYRGGYTF. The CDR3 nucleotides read TGTGCCAGCAGCTCGACTGACCTTTACAGGGGCGGCTACACCTTC.

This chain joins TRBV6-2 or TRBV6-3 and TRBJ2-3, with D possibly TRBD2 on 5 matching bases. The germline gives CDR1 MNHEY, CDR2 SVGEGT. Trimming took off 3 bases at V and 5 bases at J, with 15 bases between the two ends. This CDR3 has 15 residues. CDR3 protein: CASSYFGSAIDTQYF. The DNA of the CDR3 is TGTGCCAGCAGTTATTTTGGGAGCGCCATAGATACGCAGTATTTT.

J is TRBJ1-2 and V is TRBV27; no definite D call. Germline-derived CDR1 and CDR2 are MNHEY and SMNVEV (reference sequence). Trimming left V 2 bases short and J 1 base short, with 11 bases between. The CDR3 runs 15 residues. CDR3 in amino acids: CASSLMSGVNYGYTF. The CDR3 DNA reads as TGTGCCAGCAGTTTAATGAGCGGGGTTAACTATGGCTACACCTTC.

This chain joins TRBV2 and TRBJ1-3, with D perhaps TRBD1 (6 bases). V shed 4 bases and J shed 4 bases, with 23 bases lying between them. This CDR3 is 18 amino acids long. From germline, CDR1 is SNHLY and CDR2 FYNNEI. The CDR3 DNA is TGTGCCAGCAGTGTTTCTAGTTACCGGGACATCCGAGGAAACACCATATATTTT. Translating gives CASSVSSYRDIRGNTIYF. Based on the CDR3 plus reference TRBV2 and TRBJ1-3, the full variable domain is EPEVTQTPSHQVTQMGQEVILRCVPISNHLYFYWYRQILGQKVEFLVSFYNNEISEKSEIFDDQFSVERPDGSNFTLKIRSTKLEDSAMYFCASSVSSYRDIRGNTIYFGEGSWLTVV.

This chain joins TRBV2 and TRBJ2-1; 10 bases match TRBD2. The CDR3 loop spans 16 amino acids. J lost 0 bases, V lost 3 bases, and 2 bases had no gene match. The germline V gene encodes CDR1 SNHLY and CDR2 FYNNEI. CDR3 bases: TGTGCCAGCAGTGATCCTAGCGGGAGCTCCTACAATGAGCAGTTCTTC. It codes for CASSDPSGSSYNEQFF.

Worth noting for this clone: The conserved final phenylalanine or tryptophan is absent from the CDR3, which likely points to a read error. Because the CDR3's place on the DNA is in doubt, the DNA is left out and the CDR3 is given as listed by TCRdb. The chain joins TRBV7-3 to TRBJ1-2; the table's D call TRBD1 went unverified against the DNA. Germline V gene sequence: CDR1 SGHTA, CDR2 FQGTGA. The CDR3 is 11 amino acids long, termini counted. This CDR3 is CASSQSRTGKN.

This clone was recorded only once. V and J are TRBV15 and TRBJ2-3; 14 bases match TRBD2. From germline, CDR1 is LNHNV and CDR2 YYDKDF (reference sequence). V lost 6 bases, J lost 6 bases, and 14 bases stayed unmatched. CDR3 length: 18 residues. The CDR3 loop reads CATRLPGLAGEFSDTQYF. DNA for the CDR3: TGTGCCACCAGGCTTCCGGGACTAGCGGGAGAGTTCTCGGATACGCAGTATTTT.

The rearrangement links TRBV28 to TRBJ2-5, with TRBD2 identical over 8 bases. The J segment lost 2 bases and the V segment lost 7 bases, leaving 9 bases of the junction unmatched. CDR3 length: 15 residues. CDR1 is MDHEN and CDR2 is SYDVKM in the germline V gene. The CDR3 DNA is TGTGCCAGCACTTCTCTCCCGGGGGGGCAAGAGACCCAGTACTTC. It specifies CASTSLPGGQETQYF. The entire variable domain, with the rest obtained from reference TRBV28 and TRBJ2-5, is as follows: DVKVTQSSRYLVKRTGEKVFLECVQDMDHENMFWYRQDPGLGLRLIYFSYDVKMKEKGDIPEGYSVSREKKERFSLILESASTNQTSMYLCASTSLPGGQETQYFGPGTRLLVL.

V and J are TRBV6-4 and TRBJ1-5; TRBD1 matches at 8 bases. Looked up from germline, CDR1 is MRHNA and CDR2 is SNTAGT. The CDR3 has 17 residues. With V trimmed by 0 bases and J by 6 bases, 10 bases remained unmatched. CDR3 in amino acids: CASSDSGQGRFIQPQHF. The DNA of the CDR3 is TGTGCCAGCAGTGACTCAGGACAGGGACGTTTTATTCAGCCCCAGCATTTT.

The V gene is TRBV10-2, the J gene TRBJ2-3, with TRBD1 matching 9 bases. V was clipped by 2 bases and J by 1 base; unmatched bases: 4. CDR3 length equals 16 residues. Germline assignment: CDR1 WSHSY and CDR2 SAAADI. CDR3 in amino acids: CASSEAQGAGTDTQYF. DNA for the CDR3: TGCGCCAGCAGTGAGGCACAGGGGGCTGGCACAGATACGCAGTATTTT.

The CDR3 DNA is TGTGCCAGCAGCCCGAAAGGGACAGTAGGGGAAAAACTGTTTTTT. It encodes CASSPKGTVGEKLFF. The chain links TRBV27 to TRBJ1-4; 7 nucleotides match TRBD1. Trimming took 6 bases from V and 8 from J; bases not matched to a gene: 12. Looked up from germline, CDR1 is MNHEY and CDR2 is SMNVEV (reference sequence). The CDR3 covers 15 residues.

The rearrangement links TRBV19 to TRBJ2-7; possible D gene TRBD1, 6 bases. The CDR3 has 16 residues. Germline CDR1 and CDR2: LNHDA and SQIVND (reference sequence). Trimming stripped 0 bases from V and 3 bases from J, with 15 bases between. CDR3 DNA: TGTGCCAGTAGTATAGATTCTCGACAGGCCGTCTACGAGCAGTACTTC. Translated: CASSIDSRQAVYEQYF.

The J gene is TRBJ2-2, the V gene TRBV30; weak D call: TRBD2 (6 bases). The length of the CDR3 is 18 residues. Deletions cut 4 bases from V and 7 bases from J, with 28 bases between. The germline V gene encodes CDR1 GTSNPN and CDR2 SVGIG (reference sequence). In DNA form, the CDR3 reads TGTGCCTGGATTGGAGGACGACCGGCGGGGAAGTCCTACGGGGAGCTGTTTTTT. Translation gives CAWIGGRPAGKSYGELFF.

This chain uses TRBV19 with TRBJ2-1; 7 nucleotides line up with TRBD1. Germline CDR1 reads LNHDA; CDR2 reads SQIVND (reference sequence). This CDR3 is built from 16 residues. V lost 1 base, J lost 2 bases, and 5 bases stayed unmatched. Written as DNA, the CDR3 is TGTGCCAGTAGTATAGGAGGGGGCGCGGCCTACAATGAGCAGTTCTTC. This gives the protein CASSIGGGAAYNEQFF.

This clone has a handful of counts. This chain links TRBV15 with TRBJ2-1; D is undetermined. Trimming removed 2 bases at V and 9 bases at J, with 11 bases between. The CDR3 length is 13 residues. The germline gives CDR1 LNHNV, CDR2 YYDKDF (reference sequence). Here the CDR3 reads CATSRTPSGEQFF. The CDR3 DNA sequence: TGTGCCACCAGCAGAACTCCGTCCGGTGAGCAGTTCTTC.

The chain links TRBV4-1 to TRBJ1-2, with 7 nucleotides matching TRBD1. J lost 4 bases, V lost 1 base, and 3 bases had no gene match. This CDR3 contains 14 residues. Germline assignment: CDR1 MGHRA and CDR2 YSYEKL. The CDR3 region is CASSQVGQSYGYTF. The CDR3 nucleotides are TGCGCCAGCAGCCAAGTGGGACAGAGCTATGGCTACACCTTC.

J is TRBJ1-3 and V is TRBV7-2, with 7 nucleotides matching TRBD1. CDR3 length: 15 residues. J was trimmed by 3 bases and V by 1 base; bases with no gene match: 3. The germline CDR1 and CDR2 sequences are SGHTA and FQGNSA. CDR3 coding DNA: TGTGCCAGCAGCTTAGGAGGGGGCTATGGAAACACCATATATTTT. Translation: CASSLGGGYGNTIYF.

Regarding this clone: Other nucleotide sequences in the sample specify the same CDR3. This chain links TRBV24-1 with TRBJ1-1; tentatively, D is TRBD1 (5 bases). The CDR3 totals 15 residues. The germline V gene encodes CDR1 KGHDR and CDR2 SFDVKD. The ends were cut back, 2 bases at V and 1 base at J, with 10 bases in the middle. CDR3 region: CATSDSRQGNTEAFF. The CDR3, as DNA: TGTGCCACCAGTGATTCCCGTCAGGGGAACACTGAAGCTTTCTTT.

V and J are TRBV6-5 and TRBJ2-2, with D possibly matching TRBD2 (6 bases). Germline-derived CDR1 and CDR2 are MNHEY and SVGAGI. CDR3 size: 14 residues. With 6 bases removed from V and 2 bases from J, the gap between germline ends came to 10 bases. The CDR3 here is CASSRDFNTGELFF. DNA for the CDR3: TGTGCCAGCAGCCGGGACTTTAACACCGGGGAGCTGTTTTTT.